The source of this T cell receptor beta chain is a study of T-cell reconstitution after alpha-beta-depleted transplantation in children. For TCRbeta, the library was prepared with unique molecular identifiers. TCRdb re-called the PCR reads through MiXCR, storing one row per CDR3 protein. The profile shows nearly 400,000 distinct CDR3 sequences, roughly 22% of them singletons. V lost 6 bases, J lost 0 bases, and 3 bases stayed unmatched. This CDR3 comprises 15 residues. Germline CDR1 is ENHRY and CDR2 is SYGVKD. The TCR comes from a human donor who donated a stem cell graft to a child with acute myeloid leukemia. The chain uses TRBV10-3 and TRBJ2-1, with 9 nucleotides matching TRBD1. The sample in question was PBMCs from the stem cell graft donor, obtained from the stem cell graft. DNA of the CDR3: TGTGCCATCAGACGACAGGGGGGCTCCTACAATGAGCAGTTCTTC. The encoded protein is CAIRRQGGSYNEQFF.